This TCR beta chain stems from a study of Graves' ophthalmopathy and Graves' hyperthyroidism. CDR1 is MDHEN, CDR2 SYDVKM, per germline. The CDR3 is 17 amino acids. Trimming removed 4 bases from V and 7 bases from J, with 25 bases in between. Transcripts of RNA were the source for amplifying TCR beta CDR3 regions. HTBI primers were used in a first-round RT-PCR, which preceded a second-round multiplex PCR. TCRdb used MiXCR to reprocess the multiplex PCR reads, holding one entry per CDR3 protein. This table has approximately 210,000 distinct CDR3 sequences, 25% to 30% appearing once. This TCR was recovered from a man in his fifties or sixties with Graves' ophthalmopathy. This chain connects TRBV28 to TRBJ2-5; D might be TRBD1 (5 bases). Material for sequencing was peripheral blood. CDR3 DNA sequence: TGTGCCAGCAGTTCCCCCCGGCCAGGGTGGTCCCCAAGGACCCAGTACTTC. Translated, it gives CASSSPRPGWSPRTQYF.